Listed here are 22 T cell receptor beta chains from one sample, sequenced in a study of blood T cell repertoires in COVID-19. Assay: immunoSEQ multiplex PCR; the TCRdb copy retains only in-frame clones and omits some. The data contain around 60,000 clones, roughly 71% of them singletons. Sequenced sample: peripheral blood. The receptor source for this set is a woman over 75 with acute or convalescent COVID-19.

In DNA, the CDR3 is TGTGCCAGCTCACTCCTAGCGGGAGGGCAATTTAATGAGCAGTTCTTC. Encoded protein: CASSLLAGGQFNEQFF. The gene calls are TRBV18 and TRBJ2-1, with 12 bases matching TRBD2. The CDR3 loop spans 16 amino acids. CDR1 is KGHSH and CDR2 is LQKENI in the germline V gene. The junction had 8 bases not matched to a gene; V was cut back by 4 bases and J by 7 bases.

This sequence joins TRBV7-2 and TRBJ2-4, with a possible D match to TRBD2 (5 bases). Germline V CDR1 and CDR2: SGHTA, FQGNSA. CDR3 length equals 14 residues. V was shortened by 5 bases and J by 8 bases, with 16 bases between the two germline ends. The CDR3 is CASSPERGHHIQYF. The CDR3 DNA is TGTGCCAGCAGCCCAGAAAGAGGGCACCACATTCAGTACTTC.

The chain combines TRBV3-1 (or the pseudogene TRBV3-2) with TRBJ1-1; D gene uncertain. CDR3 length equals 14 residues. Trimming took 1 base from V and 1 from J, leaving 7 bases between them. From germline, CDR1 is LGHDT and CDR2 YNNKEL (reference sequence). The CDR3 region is CASSQGRQNTEAFF. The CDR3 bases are TGTGCCAGCAGCCAAGGGCGACAGAACACTGAAGCTTTCTTT.

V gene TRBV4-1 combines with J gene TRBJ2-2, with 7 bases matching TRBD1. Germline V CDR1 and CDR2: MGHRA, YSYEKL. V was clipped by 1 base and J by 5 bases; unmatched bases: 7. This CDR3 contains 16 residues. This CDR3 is CASSQGHRGVTGELFF. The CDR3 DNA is TGCGCCAGCAGCCAAGGACACAGGGGAGTTACCGGGGAGCTGTTTTTT.

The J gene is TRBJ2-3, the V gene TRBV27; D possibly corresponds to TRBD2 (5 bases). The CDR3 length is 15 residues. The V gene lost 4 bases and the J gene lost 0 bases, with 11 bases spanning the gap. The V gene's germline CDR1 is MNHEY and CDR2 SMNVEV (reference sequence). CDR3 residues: CASSSRGSSTDTQYF. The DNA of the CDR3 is TGTGCCAGCAGTTCGAGAGGGAGTAGCACAGATACGCAGTATTTT.

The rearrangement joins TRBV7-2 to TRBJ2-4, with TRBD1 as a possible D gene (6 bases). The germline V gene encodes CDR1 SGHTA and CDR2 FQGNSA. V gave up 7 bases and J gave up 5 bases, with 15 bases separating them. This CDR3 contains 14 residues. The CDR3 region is CASTSGVQQNIQYF. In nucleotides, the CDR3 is TGTGCCAGCACCTCAGGGGTCCAGCAAAACATTCAGTACTTC.

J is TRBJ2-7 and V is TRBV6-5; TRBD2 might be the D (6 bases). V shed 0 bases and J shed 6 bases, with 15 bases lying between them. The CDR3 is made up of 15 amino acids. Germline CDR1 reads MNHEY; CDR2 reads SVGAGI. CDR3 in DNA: TGTGCCAGCAGTTACTCGGTAGTCGGGGACTTCGAGCAGTACTTC. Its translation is CASSYSVVGDFEQYF.

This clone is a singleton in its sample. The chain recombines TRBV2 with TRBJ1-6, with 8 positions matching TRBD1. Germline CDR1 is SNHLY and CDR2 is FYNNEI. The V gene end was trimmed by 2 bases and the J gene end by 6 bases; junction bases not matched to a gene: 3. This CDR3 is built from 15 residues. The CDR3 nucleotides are TGTGCCAGCAGTGAACAGGGGGCCTTTAATTCACCCCTCCACTTT. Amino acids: CASSEQGAFNSPLHF. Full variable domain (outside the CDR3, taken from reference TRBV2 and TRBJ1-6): EPEVTQTPSHQVTQMGQEVILRCVPISNHLYFYWYRQILGQKVEFLVSFYNNEISEKSEIFDDQFSVERPDGSNFTLKIRSTKLEDSAMYFCASSEQGAFNSPLHFGNGTRLTVT.

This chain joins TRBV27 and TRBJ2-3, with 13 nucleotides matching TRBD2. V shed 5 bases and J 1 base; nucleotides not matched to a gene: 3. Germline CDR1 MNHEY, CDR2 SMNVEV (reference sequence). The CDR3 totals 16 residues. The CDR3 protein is CASSVGLAGGTDTQYF. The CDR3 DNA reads TGTGCCAGCAGTGTCGGACTAGCGGGAGGCACAGATACGCAGTATTTT.

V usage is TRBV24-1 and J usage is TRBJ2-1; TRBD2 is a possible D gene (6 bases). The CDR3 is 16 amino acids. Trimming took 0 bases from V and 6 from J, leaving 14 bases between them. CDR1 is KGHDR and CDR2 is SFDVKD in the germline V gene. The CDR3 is CATSDLGSGVGNEQFF. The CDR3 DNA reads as TGTGCCACCAGTGATTTGGGGTCGGGAGTCGGCAATGAGCAGTTCTTC.

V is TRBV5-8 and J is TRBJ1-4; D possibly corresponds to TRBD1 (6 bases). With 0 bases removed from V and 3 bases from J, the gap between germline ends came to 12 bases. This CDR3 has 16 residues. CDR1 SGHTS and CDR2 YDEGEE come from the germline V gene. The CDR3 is CASSLGRGSSNEKLFF. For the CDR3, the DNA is TGTGCCAGCAGCTTGGGCAGGGGTTCTTCTAATGAAAAACTGTTTTTT.

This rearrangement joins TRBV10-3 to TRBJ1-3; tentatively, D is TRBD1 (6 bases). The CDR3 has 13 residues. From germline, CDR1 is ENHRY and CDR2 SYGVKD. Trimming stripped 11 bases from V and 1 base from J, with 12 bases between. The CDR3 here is CAGRQDSGNTIYF. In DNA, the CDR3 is TGTGCCGGTAGACAGGATTCTGGAAACACCATATATTTT.

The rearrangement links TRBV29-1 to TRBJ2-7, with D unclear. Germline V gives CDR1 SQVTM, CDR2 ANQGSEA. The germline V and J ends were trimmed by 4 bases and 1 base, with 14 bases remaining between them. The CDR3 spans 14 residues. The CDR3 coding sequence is TGCAGCGTTGTTCTTGATCCGGTTTCCTACGAGCAGTACTTC. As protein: CSVVLDPVSYEQYF.

The CDR3 DNA sequence: TGTGCCACCAGTGATCCGCGGCGAAGAGCGGGAGGTGCCTACAATGAGCAGTTCTTC. Its translation is CATSDPRRRAGGAYNEQFF. This chain joins TRBV24-1 and TRBJ2-1; 9 positions agree with TRBD2. Germline CDR1 reads KGHDR; CDR2 reads SFDVKD. V shed 3 bases, J shed 2 bases, and the junction held 13 bases outside the gene matches. The length of the CDR3 is 19 residues.

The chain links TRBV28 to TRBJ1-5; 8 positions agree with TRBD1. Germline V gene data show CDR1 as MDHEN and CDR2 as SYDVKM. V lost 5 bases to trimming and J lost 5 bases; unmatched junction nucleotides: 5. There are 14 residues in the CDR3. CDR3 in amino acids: CASSPGTGYQPQHF. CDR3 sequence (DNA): TGTGCCAGCAGTCCCGGGACAGGATATCAGCCCCAGCATTTT.

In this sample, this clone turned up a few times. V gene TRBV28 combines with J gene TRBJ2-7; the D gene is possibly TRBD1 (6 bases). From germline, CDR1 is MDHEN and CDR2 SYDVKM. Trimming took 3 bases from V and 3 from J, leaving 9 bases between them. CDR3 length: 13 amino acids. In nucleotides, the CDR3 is TGTGCCAGCAGTTTTGACAGGTACTACGAGCAGTACTTC. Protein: CASSFDRYYEQYF. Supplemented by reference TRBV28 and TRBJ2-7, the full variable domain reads DVKVTQSSRYLVKRTGEKVFLECVQDMDHENMFWYRQDPGLGLRLIYFSYDVKMKEKGDIPEGYSVSREKKERFSLILESASTNQTSMYLCASSFDRYYEQYFGPGTRLTVT.

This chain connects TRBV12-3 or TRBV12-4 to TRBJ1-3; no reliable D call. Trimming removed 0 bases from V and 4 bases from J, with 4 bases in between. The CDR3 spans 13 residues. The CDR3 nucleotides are TGTGCCAGCAGTTTAGCGCGGGGAAACACCATATATTTT. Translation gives CASSLARGNTIYF.

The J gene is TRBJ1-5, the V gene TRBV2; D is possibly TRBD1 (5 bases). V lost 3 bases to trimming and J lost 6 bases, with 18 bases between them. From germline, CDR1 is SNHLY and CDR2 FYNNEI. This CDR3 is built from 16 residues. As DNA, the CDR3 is TGTGCCAGCAGTGACCAAGACGGGGGGGAAGGTCAGCCCCAGCATTTT. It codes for CASSDQDGGEGQPQHF.

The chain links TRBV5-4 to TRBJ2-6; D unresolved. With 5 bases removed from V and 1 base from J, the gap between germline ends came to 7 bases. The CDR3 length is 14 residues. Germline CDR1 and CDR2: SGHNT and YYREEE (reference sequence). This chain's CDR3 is CASRPQSGANVLTF. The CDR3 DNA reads TGTGCCAGCAGACCCCAGTCTGGGGCCAACGTCCTGACTTTC.

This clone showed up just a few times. The CDR3 DNA follows: TGTGCCAGCAGGAAGAGACACACTTCGAACACTGAAGCTTTCTTT. Protein: CASRKRHTSNTEAFF. The rearrangement links TRBV2 to TRBJ1-1, with D unresolved. CDR1 and CDR2 from the germline V gene are SNHLY and FYNNEI. V was shortened by 6 bases and J by 1 base, with 15 bases between the two germline ends. The CDR3 has 15 amino acids.

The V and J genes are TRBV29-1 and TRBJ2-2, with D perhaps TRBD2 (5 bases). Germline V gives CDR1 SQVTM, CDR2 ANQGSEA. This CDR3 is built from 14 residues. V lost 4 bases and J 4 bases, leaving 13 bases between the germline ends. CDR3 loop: CSVVAGSVTGELFF. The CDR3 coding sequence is TGCAGCGTTGTCGCGGGTTCAGTCACCGGGGAGCTGTTTTTT.

Written as DNA, the CDR3 is TGTGCCAGTAGTATAGACGGACAGGGGGCAGGCGGGGAGCTGTTTTTT. It is translated as CASSIDGQGAGGELFF. The gene calls are TRBV19 and TRBJ2-2, with 11 bases matching TRBD1. V lost 0 bases, J lost 7 bases, and 4 bases stayed unmatched. The CDR3 runs 16 residues. The V gene's germline CDR1 is LNHDA and CDR2 SQIVND (reference sequence).